This TCR beta chain stems from a study of blood T cell repertoires in COVID-19. Turning to the study itself: Whether acute or convalescent, the COVID-19 samples came from the United States, Italy and Spain.

This CDR3 has 11 amino acids. The V segment lost 6 bases and the J segment 7 bases; nucleotides outside the gene matches: 2. Germline V gives CDR1 ENHRY, CDR2 SYGVKD. Assay used: immunoSEQ multiplex PCR; TCRdb lists only in-frame clones, some missing. This table has hundreds of thousands of clones, over 85% appearing once. Membership in each cohort depended on participant-reported clinical history. The specimen sequenced was PBMCs or T cells enriched from blood (not recorded which). The receptor was derived from a woman aged 25 to 39 who had recovered from COVID-19. This chain connects TRBV10-3 to TRBJ1-1; the match to TRBD1 covers 7 bases. For the CDR3, the DNA is TGTGCCATCAGGGGGACAGATGAAGCTTTCTTT. Protein: CAIRGTDEAFF.